This T cell receptor beta chain was recorded in a study of T-cell memory formation after mild COVID-19. Study observations and caveats: There was no confirmation that second-wave clones peaking on day 37 were SARS-CoV-2 specific.

There are 14 residues in the CDR3. Germline CDR1 and CDR2: MGHDK and SYGVNS. Germline trimming cut 7 bases from V and 3 bases from J; bases unmatched to any gene: 6. A note on this clonotype: Antigen unknown.

5'RACE with constant-segment primers built TCRalpha and TCRbeta cDNA libraries with UMIs. TCRdb re-called the 5' RACE reads with MiXCR, one entry per CDR3 protein. The sample has under 300,000 distinct CDR3 sequences; 8% to 9.5% are singletons. The V call is TRBV25-1, the J call TRBJ1-1; 9 bases map to TRBD1. This receptor was taken from a man aged 18-30 years who had mild COVID-19 (a few samples of this study predate the infection). Cell type and time point are not known. What was sequenced was PBMCs or a T cell subset sorted from them (not recorded which). The DNA for the CDR3 is TGTGCCAGCAACCGACAGGGGGTCGACACTGAAGCTTTCTTT. Its translation is CASNRQGVDTEAFF.